This note documents a single T cell receptor beta chain sequence. The antigen remains undetermined. This entry comes from a study of T cells after yellow fever vaccination. Regarding the study as a whole: A limited proportion of clonotypes was detected within both the CD4 and CD8 compartments. At under 97% for CD4 and approximately 89% for CD8, most primary-vaccination clones showed up again after the booster. Weaker in magnitude, the secondary response showed a faster peak on day 5 versus 15.

Trimming took 6 bases from V and 0 from J, leaving 14 bases between them. CDR3 length: 15 amino acids. Germline CDR1 and CDR2: MGHRA and YSYEKL. Each CDR3 protein gets one entry after TCRdb re-called the 5' RACE reads with MiXCR. The profile shows 120,000 or so distinct CDR3 sequences, 8% to 10% of them singletons. This rearrangement joins TRBV4-1 to TRBJ1-1, with D maybe TRBD1 (6 bases). The input for sequencing was CD8+ T cells sorted from PBMCs, taken on the day of the yellow fever booster vaccination. This TCR derives from a man between 18 and 35 years old who received the YFV17D yellow fever vaccine. This CDR3 is CASSLRQALNTEAFF. CDR3 nucleotide sequence: TGCGCCAGCAGTCTTCGACAGGCCTTGAACACTGAAGCTTTCTTT.